A single TCR beta chain is shown here with its context. Its antigen is not known. The CDR3 extends over 16 amino acids. CDR1 is SGDLS, CDR2 YYNGEE, per germline. V shed 0 bases and J shed 1 base, with 13 bases lying between them. The use of genomic DNA as template underpinned the TCR beta VDJ and CDR3 profiling. MiXCR, run by TCRdb on the reads, gives a single entry per CDR3 protein. Among around 180,000 distinct CDR3 sequences listed, around 66% were seen once. This sample is part of a study of CD8+CD57+ T cells in acquired aplastic anemia. Study information: An average of around 3.5 ug of DNA was obtained from sorted CD4+ and CD8+ cells. Study results and caveats: The number of CD8+ CDR3 sequences shared by patients and controls was approximately 31. Patients showed no significant difference from controls in CD8+ Simpson's diversity.

The receptor's source is a human donor with severe aplastic anemia or a healthy control (not recorded which). The sample consisted of sorted CD4+, CD8+, or CD8+CD57+ T cells (not recorded which) from PBMCs. The chain uses TRBV9 and TRBJ1-2; D is perhaps TRBD1 (5 bases). CDR3 nucleotides: TGTGCCAGCAGCGTAGACACTGGGACCGTTAACTATGGCTACACCTTC. This sequence encodes CASSVDTGTVNYGYTF.